This T cell receptor (beta chain) was recovered during a study of cytomegalovirus exposure and HLA in healthy donors. V shed 8 bases, J shed 2 bases, and the junction held 6 bases outside the gene matches. The germline V gene encodes CDR1 LNHNV and CDR2 YYDKDF (reference sequence). The CDR3 totals 14 residues. As for this clone: Its matching antigen is unknown.

Study findings and constraints: When the data were analyzed later, several of the most significant clusters appeared to be linked to common viral pathogens.

13 Jbeta primers and 60 Vbeta primers were used for the PCR. The method was immunoSEQ multiplex PCR; TCRdb's version includes in-frame clones alone and lacks a portion of them. The sample includes about 150,000 clones, roughly three quarters of them seen just once. This receptor was obtained from a woman aged 40-49 years in good health and CMV-seronegative. The V gene is TRBV15, the J gene TRBJ1-5, with 7 bases fitting TRBD1. The specimen was PBMCs. The CDR3 loop is CATGPDRGNQPQHF. CDR3 DNA sequence: TGTGCCACCGGACCCGACAGGGGCAATCAGCCCCAGCATTTT.